Listed below are T cell receptor beta chains from one sample, sequenced in a study of T cells in Graves' hyperthyroidism and ophthalmopathy. Each CDR3 protein is one row after TCRdb ran MiXCR on the multiplex PCR reads. The table has approximately 700,000 distinct CDR3 sequences, less than 20% seen once; the top ten hold 8.4%. Sequenced sample: blood. The receptors were sampled from a young man with Graves' hyperthyroidism. Both conserved end residues are part of each CDR3. Fields, in order: J gene, D gene, CDR3 length, clone size, V gene, CDR3 protein, CDR3 DNA. D genes are given only for firm matches. Not all rows give a size; the values are once, few, many and, for expanded clones, a class.

TRBJ2-3,-,18,-,TRBV24-1,CATSDSSTEDLLTDTQYF,TGTGCCACCAGTGATTCTTCGACGGAGGACCTTCTCACAGATACGCAGTATTTT
TRBJ2-5,-,16,many,TRBV5-5,CASSSLGGGGGETQYF,TGTGCCAGCAGCTCCCTCGGGGGTGGTGGGGGAGAGACCCAGTACTTC
TRBJ1-6,TRBD1,15,once,TRBV12-3/TRBV12-4,CASSFGDRARSPLHF,TGTGCCAGCAGTTTTGGGGACAGGGCGCGATCACCCCTCCACTTT
TRBJ1-4,-,14,many,TRBV28,CASSPGGGREKLFF,TGTGCCAGCAGTCCCGGGGGGGGACGAGAAAAACTGTTTTTT
TRBJ1-1,-,15,-,TRBV9,CASSTTLERNTEAFF,TGTGCCAGCAGCACCACTCTCGAACGGAACACTGAAGCTTTCTTT
TRBJ2-5,-,14,-,TRBV9,CGSSAQAGLKTQYF,TGTGGCAGCAGCGCCCAGGCAGGGTTAAAGACCCAGTACTTC
TRBJ1-6,TRBD1,14,many,TRBV2,CALGTGTSRSPLHF,TGTGCCCTCGGGACAGGAACATCTCGTTCACCCCTCCACTTT
TRBJ2-5,-,14,few,TRBV6-2/TRBV6-3,CASSSGRIQETQYF,TGTGCCAGCAGCTCCGGACGGATCCAAGAGACCCAGTACTTC
TRBJ2-7,-,15,many,TRBV27,CASSLSPQSLDEQYF,TGTGCCAGCAGTTTATCGCCTCAATCCCTAGACGAGCAGTACTTC
TRBJ1-4,-,15,few,TRBV28,CASSLNWATNEKLFF,TGTGCCAGCAGTTTAAACTGGGCAACTAATGAAAAACTGTTTTTT
TRBJ2-3,-,14,few,TRBV20-1,CSARGPGTPDTQYF,TGCAGTGCTAGGGGACCCGGGACTCCAGATACGCAGTATTTT
TRBJ1-5,-,14,-,TRBV4-1,CASSQEWSNQPQHF,TGCGCCAGCAGCCAAGAATGGAGCAATCAGCCCCAGCATTTT
TRBJ1-5,-,16,few,TRBV4-1,CASSQVYGYSNQPQHF,TGCGCCAGCAGCCAAGTTTACGGATATAGCAATCAGCCCCAGCATTTT
TRBJ2-1,TRBD2,16,many,TRBV12-3/TRBV12-4,CASSLSLAGGPNEQFF,TGTGCCAGCAGTTTGAGCCTAGCGGGAGGGCCGAATGAGCAGTTCTTC
TRBJ2-3,-,11,-,TRBV30,CAWSPLDTQYF,TGTGCCTGGAGTCCGCTAGATACGCAGTATTTT
TRBJ2-2,-,16,-,TRBV19,CASRQDPRVGTGELFF,TGTGCCAGTAGGCAAGACCCAAGGGTGGGCACCGGGGAGCTGTTTTTT
TRBJ2-7,-,14,-,TRBV2,CASSESRGDYEQYF,TGTGCCAGCAGTGAATCGAGAGGGGACTACGAGCAGTACTTC
TRBJ1-4,-,13,once,TRBV12-3/TRBV12-4,CASSRGIGEKLFF,TGTGCCAGCAGCCGGGGCATAGGTGAAAAACTGTTTTTT
TRBJ1-2,TRBD1,15,-,TRBV9,CASSGSGQTNYGYTF,TGTGCCAGCAGCGGCTCGGGACAGACTAACTATGGCTACACCTTC
TRBJ1-1,-,14,many,TRBV10-3,CAISEDRRNTEAFF,TGTGCCATCAGTGAGGACAGAAGGAACACTGAAGCTTTCTTT
TRBJ2-7,-,15,many,TRBV20-1,CSARDQNRRGYEQYF,TGCAGTGCTAGAGACCAGAACCGCCGCGGGTACGAGCAGTACTTC
TRBJ2-1,-,12,many,TRBV30,CAWSVHYNEQFF,TGTGCCTGGAGTGTACACTACAATGAGCAGTTCTTC
TRBJ2-7,-,16,once,TRBV7-9,CASSLAGLRGSYEQYF,TGTGCCAGCAGCTTAGCGGGTTTGCGGGGCTCCTACGAGCAGTACTTC
TRBJ2-1,-,15,many,TRBV7-9,CASSHTRGAYNEQFF,TGTGCCAGCAGTCACACTAGAGGGGCCTACAATGAGCAGTTCTTC
TRBJ2-2,-,17,few,TRBV7-6,CASSVRPRGTTTGELFF,TGTGCCAGCAGCGTTAGGCCGCGAGGGACCACAACCGGGGAGCTGTTTTTT
TRBJ2-2,-,17,many,TRBV11-3,CASSLEFQASSTGELFF,TGTGCCAGCAGCTTAGAATTCCAGGCCTCGAGCACCGGGGAGCTGTTTTTT
TRBJ2-5,TRBD2,16,many,TRBV13,CASSFGLAGSHPRQYF,TGTGCCAGCAGCTTCGGACTAGCGGGTAGTCATCCCCGTCAGTACTTC
TRBJ2-7,-,15,many,TRBV20-1,CSARDEHLRSYEQYF,TGCAGTGCTAGAGATGAACACCTACGCTCCTACGAGCAGTACTTC
TRBJ2-7,-,14,many,TRBV20-1,CSARPPSRSYEQYF,TGCAGTGCTAGACCCCCGAGCCGCTCCTACGAGCAGTACTTC
TRBJ2-6,-,13,-,TRBV10-3,CATTGTGANVLTF,TGTGCCACTACGGGAACTGGGGCCAACGTCCTGACTTTC
TRBJ2-5,TRBD1,16,many,TRBV9,CASSVGGTGGEETQYF,TGTGCCAGCAGCGTAGGCGGGACAGGGGGCGAGGAGACCCAGTACTTC
TRBJ2-3,TRBD1,17,-,TRBV10-1,CASSAGKGQGAQDTQYF,TGCGCCAGCAGTGCTGGAAAGGGACAGGGGGCCCAAGATACGCAGTATTTT
TRBJ1-3,-,17,many,TRBV6-1,CASSPELGQSSGNTIYF,TGTGCCAGCAGCCCTGAGTTAGGACAGAGCTCTGGAAACACCATATATTTT
TRBJ2-7,-,17,many,TRBV7-9,CASSDQSGTSIFYEQYF,TGTGCCAGCAGCGATCAGTCCGGGACATCCATATTCTACGAGCAGTACTTC
TRBJ2-2,TRBD2,16,-,TRBV27,CASSSTGTSLTGELFF,TGTGCCAGCAGTTCCACCGGGACTAGCCTGACCGGGGAGCTGTTTTTT
TRBJ2-4,-,13,-,TRBV20-1,CSARGQSGNIQYF,TGCAGTGCTAGAGGTCAGAGTGGGAACATTCAGTACTTC
TRBJ2-1,TRBD1,15,few,TRBV29-1,CSDADRGGVNNEQFF,TGCAGCGACGCAGACAGGGGAGGTGTCAACAATGAGCAGTTCTTC
TRBJ2-1,TRBD1,18,-,TRBV5-1,CASSSGTGAWGSYNEQFF,TGCGCCAGCAGCTCCGGGACAGGGGCTTGGGGCTCCTACAATGAGCAGTTCTTC
TRBJ2-1,-,13,few,TRBV5-1,CASSQDLPNEQFF,TGCGCCAGCAGCCAGGACTTACCCAATGAGCAGTTCTTC
TRBJ1-4,-,14,few,TRBV28,CASSPTIKEEKLFF,TGTGCCAGCAGTCCCACGATTAAGGAAGAAAAACTGTTTTTT
TRBJ2-1,-,15,-,TRBV6-6,CASSYSDGGRMEQFF,TGTGCCAGCAGTTACTCGGACGGGGGGCGTATGGAGCAGTTCTTC
TRBJ1-1,-,11,many,TRBV20-1,CSARGNTEAFF,TGCAGTGCTAGGGGGAACACTGAAGCTTTCTTT
TRBJ1-1,-,13,-,TRBV20-1,CSARRGQNTEAFF,TGCAGTGCTAGGAGGGGACAAAACACTGAAGCTTTCTTT
TRBJ1-6,-,12,many,TRBV2,CASAGARSPLHF,TGTGCCAGCGCAGGGGCCAGGTCACCCCTCCACTTT
TRBJ2-3,-,14,many,TRBV7-9,CASSRPGSTDTQYF,TGTGCCAGCAGCCGACCCGGCAGCACAGATACGCAGTATTTT
TRBJ2-7,TRBD2,17,few,TRBV4-1,CASSQDRLAGVFYEQYF,TGCGCCAGCAGCCAAGACAGGCTAGCGGGGGTCTTCTACGAGCAGTACTTC
TRBJ1-1,-,12,-,TRBV20-1,CSARLGAAEAFF,TGCAGTGCTCGTCTGGGGGCGGCTGAAGCTTTCTTT
TRBJ2-3,-,11,many,TRBV20-1,CSARVTATQYF,TGCAGTGCGAGGGTCACAGCTACGCAGTATTTT
TRBJ2-7,-,14,few,TRBV7-2,CASSLNGGALEQYF,TGTGCCAGCAGCTTAAATGGGGGAGCCCTCGAGCAGTACTTC
TRBJ2-3,TRBD2,19,many,TRBV28,CASNSPGLAGGPTTDTQYF,TGTGCCAGCAACTCTCCGGGGCTAGCGGGAGGCCCCACCACAGATACGCAGTATTTT
TRBJ2-7,-,15,-,TRBV6-2/TRBV6-3,CASSHSSARSYEQYF,TGTGCCAGCAGCCATTCTAGCGCTCGCTCCTACGAGCAGTACTTC
TRBJ2-3,TRBD2,14,-,TRBV6-2/TRBV6-3,CASTASGRVHTQYF,TGTGCCAGCACCGCTAGCGGGAGAGTTCATACGCAGTATTTT
TRBJ2-2,-,12,-,TRBV10-2,CASSDRAGELFF,TGCGCCAGCAGTGACAGGGCCGGGGAGCTGTTTTTT
TRBJ2-7,-,15,few,TRBV7-8,CASSLARGLLYEQYF,TGTGCCAGCAGCTTAGCGCGGGGCCTCCTCTACGAGCAGTACTTC
TRBJ1-2,-,12,few,TRBV7-9,CASSSVAYGYTF,TGTGCCAGCAGCTCCGTGGCCTATGGCTACACCTTC